Listed below are T cell receptor beta chains from one sample, sequenced in a study of shared clonotypes between healthy human individuals. TCRdb's table, derived via immunoSEQ multiplex PCR, lists solely in-frame clones and lacks some. The sample lists 1 million to 1.3 million clones, approximately 80% occurring once. What was sequenced was memory CD4+ T cells from PBMCs. All receptors derive from a man between 18 and 29 years old in good health. Some clones in this sample may be carry-over from other donors' samples. Each CDR3 is given with its conserved first and last residue. A D gene is named only where the DNA matches it firmly. Size is omitted from some rows. Given values are once, few, many or a class for expanded clones.

V,length,size,D,J,DNA,CDR3
TRBV7-3,14,NA,TRBD2,TRBJ2-5,TGTGCCAGCAGCTCAGCGGGAGGGGTAGAGACCCAGTACTTC,CASSSAGGVETQYF
TRBV2,15,NA,NA,TRBJ2-1,TGTGCCAGCAGGAGGGACTCCTTCTCCTACAATGAGCAGTTCTTC,CASRRDSFSYNEQFF
TRBV5-4,17,NA,TRBD2,TRBJ2-1,TGTGCCAGCAGCAGCGGGACTAGCGGGAGGAACTACAATGAGCAGTTCTTC,CASSSGTSGRNYNEQFF
TRBV28,16,NA,NA,TRBJ2-7,TGTGCCAGCAGCCTAGGACAGTTGCCTTTCTCCTACGAGCAGTACTTC,CASSLGQLPFSYEQYF
TRBV11-2,15,NA,TRBD2,TRBJ2-7,TGTGCCAGCAGCTCCTTTAGCGGGAGCACCTACGAGCAGTACTTC,CASSSFSGSTYEQYF
TRBV7-2,13,few,NA,TRBJ1-2,TGTGCCAGCAGCCCCGACAGGAACTATGGCTACACCTTC,CASSPDRNYGYTF
TRBV27,17,NA,TRBD2,TRBJ2-1,TGTGCCAGCAGTTTATTCTCTAGCGGGGGTAAAGGGAATGAGCAGTTCTTC,CASSLFSSGGKGNEQFF
TRBV2,14,NA,TRBD1,TRBJ1-2,TGTGCCAGCCTCAGACAGGGTATGGGCTATGGCTACACCTTC,CASLRQGMGYGYTF
TRBV15,16,NA,TRBD1,TRBJ1-3,TGTGCCACCAGCAGGAGGCGGACAGGGGTTGGAAACACCATATATTTT,CATSRRRTGVGNTIYF
TRBV19,17,NA,TRBD1,TRBJ1-2,TGTGCCAGTATGGCCCGCAGGCCGGGACAGGGGGCGTTTGGCTACACCTTC,CASMARRPGQGAFGYTF
TRBV10-3,15,NA,NA,TRBJ1-1,TGTGCCATCAGTGTTCGGCAGGGGCAGGACACTGAAGCTTTCTTT,CAISVRQGQDTEAFF
TRBV7-2,13,few,TRBD1,TRBJ1-2,TGTGCCAGCAGCCTGGACAGGGATAAAGGCTACACCTTC,CASSLDRDKGYTF
TRBV7-3,13,NA,NA,TRBJ2-2,TGTGCCAGCAGCTTAACTTTCGCCGGGGAGCTGTTTTTT,CASSLTFAGELFF
TRBV9,15,NA,NA,TRBJ2-7,TGTGCCAGCAGCCCAAACCTAGGGGTGGGTCACGAGCAGTACTTC,CASSPNLGVGHEQYF
TRBV11-2,14,NA,TRBD1,TRBJ1-3,TGTGCCAGCAGCAAGGACAGGGTCCGAAACACCATATATTTT,CASSKDRVRNTIYF
TRBV5-7,15,NA,NA,TRBJ2-1,TGTGCCAGCAGCTTACTGTGGCAGGGGGGATATGAGCAGTTCTTC,CASSLLWQGGYEQFF
TRBV7-3,13,NA,NA,TRBJ2-5,TGTGCCAGCAGCCCGCCTGAGCAAGAGACCCAGTACTTC,CASSPPEQETQYF
TRBV7-9,18,NA,TRBD2,TRBJ2-3,TGTGCCAGCAGTCCCCGGCGGGCTAGCGGGAGGACCACAGATACGCAGTATTTT,CASSPRRASGRTTDTQYF
TRBV2,15,NA,NA,TRBJ2-3,TGTGCCAGCAGTGGGAATGGCGTTAGCACAGATACGCAGTATTTT,CASSGNGVSTDTQYF
TRBV7-7,13,NA,NA,TRBJ2-1,TGTGCCAGCAGCTTAGCGCACGGGGATGAGCAGTTCTTC,CASSLAHGDEQFF
TRBV7-8,14,NA,NA,TRBJ2-5,TGTGCCAGCAGCTTAGCGGGGGTGGGAGAGACCCAGTACTTC,CASSLAGVGETQYF
TRBV20-1,10,many,NA,TRBJ2-1,TGCAGTGCGGGTATTACGGAGCAGTTCTTC,CSAGITEQFF
TRBV29-1,12,NA,NA,TRBJ1-1,TGCAGCGCCTCTGAGTCGAGCACTGAAGCTTTCTTT,CSASESSTEAFF
TRBV6-1,14,many,NA,TRBJ2-1,TGTGCCAGCAGTCAGCCGGGACAAAACAATGAGCAGTTCTTC,CASSQPGQNNEQFF
TRBV7-9,15,NA,TRBD1,TRBJ2-2,TGTGCCAGCAGCCCGACAGGGGGGCGCACCGGGGAGCTGTTTTTT,CASSPTGGRTGELFF
TRBV5-1,14,NA,NA,TRBJ2-1,TGCGCCAGCAGCGGGCGGCAGGTGTACAATGAGCAGTTCTTC,CASSGRQVYNEQFF
TRBV5-1,15,NA,NA,TRBJ2-7,TGCGCCAGCAGCCCCACAGGGTTACGATCCTACGAGCAGTACTTC,CASSPTGLRSYEQYF
TRBV7-2,12,NA,NA,TRBJ1-1,TGTGCCAGCAGCTACTACAGCGCTGAAGCTTTCTTT,CASSYYSAEAFF
TRBV28,12,NA,NA,TRBJ1-1,TGTGCCAGCAGGGGACCTAACACTGAAGCTTTCTTT,CASRGPNTEAFF
TRBV5-8,17,NA,TRBD2,TRBJ2-3,TGTGCCAGCAGCCGGAGGCTAGCGGGAGGGGGCACAGATACGCAGTATTTT,CASSRRLAGGGTDTQYF
TRBV18,12,few,NA,TRBJ1-1,TGTGCCAGCTCACCTGGGGGGGCTGAAGCTTTCTTT,CASSPGGAEAFF
TRBV11-2,11,NA,NA,TRBJ2-1,TGTGCCAGCAGCCTTATAGATGAGCAGTTCTTC,CASSLIDEQFF
TRBV5-1,14,NA,NA,TRBJ1-4,TGCGCCAGCAGTTCCGGGACGGGTAATGAAAAACTGTTTTTT,CASSSGTGNEKLFF
TRBV15,14,NA,NA,TRBJ1-1,TGTGCCACCAGCGGATTAACAGGGAACACTGAAGCTTTCTTT,CATSGLTGNTEAFF
TRBV4-1,17,NA,TRBD1,TRBJ1-2,TGCGCCAGCAGCCAAGAATTAGACAGGGGCCCGAGGAATGGCTACACCTTC,CASSQELDRGPRNGYTF
TRBV30,17,NA,TRBD1,TRBJ2-7,TGTGCCTGGAGTGGGGTCGCCCGGGACAGGGCCCTAAACGAGCAGTACTTC,CAWSGVARDRALNEQYF
TRBV28,11,NA,NA,TRBJ2-5,TGTGCCAGCAGTTTTTTCGGGACCCAGTACTTC,CASSFFGTQYF
TRBV5-1,16,NA,TRBD1,TRBJ1-3,TGCGCCAGCAGCACGGGACAGGGCTACTCTGGAAACACCATATATTTT,CASSTGQGYSGNTIYF
TRBV18,15,NA,TRBD2,TRBJ2-7,TGTGCCAGCTCACCATCGACTAGCGGGAGCTACGAGCAGTACTTC,CASSPSTSGSYEQYF
TRBV7-3,15,NA,TRBD1,TRBJ2-1,TGTGCCAGCAGCTTTGGACAGGGAGCCTACAATGAGCAGTTCTTC,CASSFGQGAYNEQFF
TRBV11-2,14,NA,NA,TRBJ1-1,TGTGCCAGCAGCCTCAACGCGGGGGGGACTGAAGCTTTCTTT,CASSLNAGGTEAFF
TRBV6-6,14,NA,TRBD1,TRBJ1-2,TGTGCCAGCACCCCCCAGGGGGGGAACTATGGCTACACCTTC,CASTPQGGNYGYTF
TRBV11-3,11,NA,NA,TRBJ2-3,TGTGCCAGCAGTCAGGGGGATACGCAGTATTTT,CASSQGDTQYF
TRBV11-3,15,NA,TRBD2,TRBJ2-5,TGTGCCAGCAGCCCCGGGGGGAGCCTCCAAGAGACCCAGTACTTC,CASSPGGSLQETQYF
TRBV27,15,NA,NA,TRBJ1-1,TGTGCCAGCAGTTCCTCAACCTCACCGAACACTGAAGCTTTCTTT,CASSSSTSPNTEAFF
TRBV10-3,17,once,TRBD1,TRBJ2-7,TGTGCCAGATCGGGACAGGCGCTCCTTTTAGCCTCCTACGAGCAGTACTTC,CARSGQALLLASYEQYF
TRBV27,16,few,TRBD1,TRBJ1-5,TGTGCCAGCAGTTCCCCCAGGGGGCCGAGCAATCAGCCCCAGCATTTT,CASSSPRGPSNQPQHF
TRBV5-4,14,NA,NA,TRBJ1-2,TGTGCCAGCAGCGGGGGTTGGGGCGGCGGTGGCTACACCTTC,CASSGGWGGGGYTF
TRBV18,12,NA,NA,TRBJ2-5,TGTGCCAGCTCACCCTCGAAAGAGACCCAGTACTTC,CASSPSKETQYF
TRBV28,12,NA,NA,TRBJ2-7,TGTGCCAGCAGTTTAGAGAGTGGCAGCAGCCACTTC,CASSLESGSSHF